This record covers a single T cell receptor (beta chain). What it binds is unknown. The data stem from a study of T cell responses to AZD1222 COVID-19 vaccine. Study outcomes and limitations: As reported, nearly half of all spike-specific TCRs target variant regions that are unmutated. Once two AZD1222 doses were given, Spike-specific TCR breadth and depth went up. Dominant CD4 TCR responses targeted spike regions 160-218 and 743-854. White British people made up most donors, females outnumbered males, and clonal diversity was possibly underestimated.

Germline-derived CDR1 and CDR2 are MDHEN and SYDVKM. The CDR3 spans 16 residues. V lost 5 bases to trimming and J lost 5 bases; unmatched junction nucleotides: 10. Clones were read by immunoSEQ multiplex PCR, and TCRdb kept only the in-frame ones, dropping some. The sample lists tens of thousands of clones, about 90% occurring once. The receptor was derived from an adult in good health. The input for sequencing was peripheral blood, taken on day 0 of MenACWY control vaccination. The chain couples TRBV28 to TRBJ1-5, with 9 bases aligning to TRBD1. The CDR3 sequence: CASSPGGQGFHQPQHF. The CDR3 DNA reads as TGTGCCAGCAGTCCAGGGGGACAGGGTTTTCATCAGCCCCAGCATTTT.